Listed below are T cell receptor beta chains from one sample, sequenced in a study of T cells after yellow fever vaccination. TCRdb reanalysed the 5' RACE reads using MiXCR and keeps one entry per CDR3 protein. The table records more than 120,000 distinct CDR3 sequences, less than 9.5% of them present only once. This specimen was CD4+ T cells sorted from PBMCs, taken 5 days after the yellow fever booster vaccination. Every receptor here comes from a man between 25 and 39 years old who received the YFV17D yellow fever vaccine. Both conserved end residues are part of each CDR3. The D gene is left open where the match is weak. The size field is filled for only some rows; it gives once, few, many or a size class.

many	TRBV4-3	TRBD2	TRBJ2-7	TGCGCCAGCAGCCAAGAGCCAGCGGGATCGAGCGAGCAGTACTTC	CASSQEPAGSSEQYF
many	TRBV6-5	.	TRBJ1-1	TGTGCCAGCAGTTACGGGGTCAGCCCCCTCCCGTTTGAAGCTTTCTTT	CASSYGVSPLPFEAFF
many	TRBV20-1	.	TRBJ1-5	TGCAGTGCCAGAGGGGGTTTTGGCAATCAGCCCCAGCATTTT	CSARGGFGNQPQHF
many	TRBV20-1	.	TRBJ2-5	TGCAGTGCACCCAGTCGGGCCTGGGAGGAGACCCAGTACTTC	CSAPSRAWEETQYF
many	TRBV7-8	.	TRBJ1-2	TGTGCCAGCAGCTTAAGACAGAACTATGGCTACACCTTC	CASSLRQNYGYTF
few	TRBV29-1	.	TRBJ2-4	TGCAGCGTTGAAGCTAAAAACATTCAGTACTTC	CSVEAKNIQYF
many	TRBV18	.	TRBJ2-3	TGTGCCAGCTCATCAACTAGCACAGATACGCAGTATTTT	CASSSTSTDTQYF
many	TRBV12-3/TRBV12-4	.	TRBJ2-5	TGTGCCAGCAGTTTAGCGGACCAAGAGACCCAGTACTTC	CASSLADQETQYF
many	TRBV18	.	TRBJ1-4	TGTGCCAGCTCACCATCAGCGGGACTCGGTAATGAAAAACTGTTTTTT	CASSPSAGLGNEKLFF
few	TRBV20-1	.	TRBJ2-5	TGCAGTGCTCTACTTACCCCCAGGACCCAGTACTTC	CSALLTPRTQYF
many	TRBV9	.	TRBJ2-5	TGTGCCAGCAGCCCCTCCCCCGGTTCAGGCGAGACCCAGTACTTC	CASSPSPGSGETQYF
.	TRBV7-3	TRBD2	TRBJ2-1	TGTGCCAGCAGCTTACTAACCCGCCCGAAACTGACGGGAGGTAACAATGAGCAGTTCTTC	CASSLLTRPKLTGGNNEQFF
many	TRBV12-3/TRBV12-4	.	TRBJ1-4	TGTGCCAGCAGACGAAGTGATAGAACTAATGAAAAACTGTTTTTT	CASRRSDRTNEKLFF
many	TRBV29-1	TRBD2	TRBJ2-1	TGCAGCGCTGAAGATCGGGGGAGGGCCGCAAATGAGCAGTTCTTC	CSAEDRGRAANEQFF
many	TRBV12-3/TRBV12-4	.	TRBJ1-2	TGTGCCAGCAGTTTCCAAGGGCAGGGTTTAAGTGGCTACACCTTC	CASSFQGQGLSGYTF
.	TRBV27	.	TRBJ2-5	TGTGCCAGCAGAGCGTCGGGCGCTGGGACCCAGTACTTC	CASRASGAGTQYF
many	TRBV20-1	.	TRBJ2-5	TGCAGTGCTAGATCCCACAAGGGAATCCAAGAGACCCAGTACTTC	CSARSHKGIQETQYF
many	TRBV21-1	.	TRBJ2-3	TGTGCCAGCAGCAGGGAAGAGTACGATACGCAGTATTTT	CASSREEYDTQYF
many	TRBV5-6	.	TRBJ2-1	TGTGCCAGCAGCTTCCGGGACCGCCTAGAGGGTGAGCAGTTCTTC	CASSFRDRLEGEQFF
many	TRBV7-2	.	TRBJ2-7	TGTGCCAGCAGTGGTTCTTCGGCCGAGCAGTACTTC	CASSGSSAEQYF
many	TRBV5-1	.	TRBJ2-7	TGCGCCAGCAGCTACGGACTATACTACGAGCAGTACTTC	CASSYGLYYEQYF
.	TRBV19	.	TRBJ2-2	TGTGCCAGTAGTATGAGGAGAAACACCGGGGAGCTGTTTTTT	CASSMRRNTGELFF
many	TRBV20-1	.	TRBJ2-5	TGCAGTGCCCCGACTCCAGGGTGGAGACAAGAGACCCAGTACTTC	CSAPTPGWRQETQYF
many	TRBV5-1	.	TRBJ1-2	TGCGCCAGCAGCTTGGGACAGACATCTAACTATGGCTACACCTTC	CASSLGQTSNYGYTF
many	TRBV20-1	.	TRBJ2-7	TGCAGTGCTAGAGATTTACGCCAGGTTAGCGAGCAGTACTTC	CSARDLRQVSEQYF
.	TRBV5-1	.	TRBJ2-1	TGCGCCAGCAGCTTGGGATCGCAGGGCAATGAGCAGTTCTTC	CASSLGSQGNEQFF
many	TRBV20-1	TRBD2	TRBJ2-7	TGCAGTGCTGACATAGCGGGAGACCCGTACGAGCAGTACTTC	CSADIAGDPYEQYF
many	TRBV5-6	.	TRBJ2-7	TGTGCCAGCAGCTTGTCAATCCCCTACGAGCAGTACTTC	CASSLSIPYEQYF
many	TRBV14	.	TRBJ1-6	TGTGCCAGCAGCCTTAGCGGCTCCTATAATTCACCCCTCCACTTT	CASSLSGSYNSPLHF
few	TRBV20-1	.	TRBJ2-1	TGCAGTGCTAGCCCCGACTCCTACAATGAGCAGTTCTTC	CSASPDSYNEQFF
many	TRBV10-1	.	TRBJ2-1	TGCGCCAGCAGCACGAATGAGCAGTTCTTC	CASSTNEQFF
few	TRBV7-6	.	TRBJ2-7	TGTGCCAGTACCCCCGGGGGCGACGAGCAGTACTTC	CASTPGGDEQYF
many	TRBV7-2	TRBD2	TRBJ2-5	TGTGCCAGCAGCCAAAGGGGCGGGAGCCCAGAGACCCAGTACTTC	CASSQRGGSPETQYF
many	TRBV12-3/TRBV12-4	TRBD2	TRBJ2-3	TGTGCCAGCAGTTTAGTTAGCGGGGGGCGTTATACGCAGTATTTT	CASSLVSGGRYTQYF
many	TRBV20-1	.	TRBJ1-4	TGCAGTGCTATCAGAGTAGTTAATGAAAAACTGTTTTTT	CSAIRVVNEKLFF
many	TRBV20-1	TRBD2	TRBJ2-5	TGCAGTGCTAGAGATCTTAGCGGGGCAGAAGAGACCCAGTACTTC	CSARDLSGAEETQYF
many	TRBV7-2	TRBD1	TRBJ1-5	TGTGCCAGCAGCCTCCACAGGGGGACTTGGAATCAGCCCCAGCATTTT	CASSLHRGTWNQPQHF